The rows below give T cell receptor beta chains drawn from one sample of a study of response to subunit inactivated influenza vaccine. TCRdb re-analysed the RT-PCR reads in MiXCR, keeping a single row per CDR3 protein. The sample yields about 500,000 distinct CDR3 sequences, 16% seen once. Source: CD4+ T cells sorted from PBMCs, taken around 2 years after vaccination. All receptors derive from a man aged 45 to 70 who received an inactivated influenza vaccine. Both conserved end residues are trimmed from each CDR3. The order of the fields is CDR3 protein, clone size, J gene, V gene. Expanded clones get a size class; other rows say once, few or many, or leave the size out.

ASTSGTDSYEQY	NA	TRBJ2-7	TRBV6-2/TRBV6-3
ASSLLAGRDQPQH	few	TRBJ1-5	TRBV7-2
ASSLASVGYEQY	NA	TRBJ2-7	TRBV7-2
SARDPGRRTGELF	few	TRBJ2-2	TRBV20-1
ASSLDDRVGEQY	few	TRBJ2-7	TRBV12-3/TRBV12-4
ATSDLWGRPGAGELF	NA	TRBJ2-2	TRBV24-1
AISVSQGVGNTIY	few	TRBJ1-3	TRBV10-3
SVESSGVRTGELF	few	TRBJ2-2	TRBV29-1
SVARGSNQPQH	many	TRBJ1-5	TRBV29-1
SASDSDGGSTDTQY	NA	TRBJ2-3	TRBV20-1
ASRGTGGNSPLH	few	TRBJ1-6	TRBV2
SAARGGMNEKLF	NA	TRBJ1-4	TRBV20-1
ASSSGQGQYIYNEQF	NA	TRBJ2-1	TRBV7-6
SAGGLSTDTQY	many	TRBJ2-3	TRBV20-1
ASSQDPRGRSYGYT	NA	TRBJ1-2	TRBV4-3